The 6 T cell receptor beta chains presented below share a single source sample, sequenced in a study of a mutant IDH1 vaccine in newly diagnosed glioma. These receptors' antigens are unknown. TCRdb keeps only in-frame clones here, not all; method: immunoSEQ multiplex PCR. The sample lists tens of thousands of clones; almost 85% were seen once. Stated time point: week 35, safety follow-up. Each dose delivered 300 ug of mutant IDH1 20-mer peptide subcutaneously with imiquimod. Sequenced material: PBMCs, taken from a glioma patient whose treatment included an IDH1 peptide vaccine. All receptors derive from a young man with glioma.

The chain has TRBV7-2 and TRBJ1-2; D gene uncertain. This CDR3 comprises 12 residues. The germline V gene has CDR1 SGHTA and CDR2 FQGNSA. V lost 5 bases, J lost 8 bases, and 12 bases lay in between. Here the CDR3 reads CASSPELSGYTF. Here the CDR3 DNA reads TGTGCCAGCAGCCCAGAGCTTAGCGGCTACACCTTC. Using reference TRBV7-2 and TRBJ1-2 for the parts outside the CDR3, the full variable domain is GAGVSQSPSNKVTEKGKDVELRCDPISGHTALYWYRQSLGQGLEFLIYFQGNSAPDKSGLPSDRFSAERTGGSVSTLTIQRTQQEDSAVYLCASSPELSGYTFGSGTRLTVV.

The V call is TRBV14, the J call TRBJ2-1; D uncertain. The CDR3 runs to 11 residues. V gave up 5 bases and J gave up 6 bases, with 5 bases separating them. Germline V gives CDR1 SGHDN, CDR2 FVKESK. The CDR3 DNA is TGTGCCAGCAGCGGTGCCAATGAGCAGTTCTTC. The encoded protein is CASSGANEQFF.

The rearrangement joins TRBV7-9 to TRBJ1-2; 9 positions agree with TRBD1. J gave up 4 bases and V 5 bases, and 11 bases lay outside the gene matches. The CDR3 has 16 residues. The germline gives CDR1 SEHNR, CDR2 FQNEAQ (reference sequence). CDR3 amino acids: CASSPSGTGTLYGYTF. CDR3 coding DNA: TGTGCCAGCAGCCCCTCCGGGACAGGGACTCTCTATGGCTACACCTTC.

The sample holds one count of this clone. The V gene is TRBV5-4, the J gene TRBJ1-3; D ambiguous. The CDR3 spans 15 residues. V shed 1 base and J shed 4 bases, with 12 bases lying between them. Per the germline V gene, CDR1 is SGHNT and CDR2 is YYREEE (reference sequence). DNA of the CDR3: TGTGCCAGCAGCTTGACCGCAACGGGAGGAAACACCATATATTTT. It translates to CASSLTATGGNTIYF.

This rearrangement joins TRBV9 to TRBJ1-3; the D is unclear. The CDR3 covers 17 residues. V was pared by 0 bases and J by 2 bases, with 15 bases between. CDR1 SGDLS and CDR2 YYNGEE come from the germline V gene. The CDR3 region is CASSVGSRRAPGNTIYF. As DNA, the CDR3 is TGTGCCAGCAGCGTAGGCAGCAGACGGGCCCCTGGAAACACCATATATTTT.

The J gene is TRBJ2-7, the V gene TRBV6-5; TRBD1 aligns across 11 bases. The V gene's germline CDR1 is MNHEY and CDR2 SVGAGI. The V gene end was trimmed by 4 bases and the J gene end by 6 bases; junction bases not matched to a gene: 2. The length of the CDR3 is 13 residues. The CDR3 bases are TGTGCCAGCAGTTCCGGGACAGGGGGCGAGCAGTACTTC. Translating it yields CASSSGTGGEQYF.